The clone carrying this TCR beta chain has a single count. These data belong to a study of blood T cell repertoires in COVID-19. Study-wide background: Sites across the United States, Italy and Spain contributed samples from acute and convalescent COVID-19. The analysed material was cDNA or gDNA that came from T cells, B-cell-depleted T cells, or PBMCs.

CDR1 is SGDLS and CDR2 is YYNGEE in the germline V gene. Trimming cost V 3 bases and J 4 bases; bases outside gene matches: 12. This CDR3 has 16 amino acids. Per the original methods: Quantification of nucleated cells was approximated via reference gene primer amplification. Clones were sequenced by immunoSEQ multiplex PCR, and TCRdb holds only the in-frame ones, with some missing. That table furnishes V, J and clone size, whereas the DNA furnished D and trimming. This sample carries around 60,000 clones, nearly 90% of them seen once, and the ten largest clones take roughly 4%. Sequences were obtained from peripheral blood. This sequence originates from a man in his fifties with active COVID-19. The chain joins TRBV9 to TRBJ2-5; 7 bases are shared with TRBD2. The CDR3 region has the DNA TGTGCCAGCAGCGCGGGGGGAGGGAGGTCAGGAGAGACCCAGTACTTC. Protein: CASSAGGGRSGETQYF.